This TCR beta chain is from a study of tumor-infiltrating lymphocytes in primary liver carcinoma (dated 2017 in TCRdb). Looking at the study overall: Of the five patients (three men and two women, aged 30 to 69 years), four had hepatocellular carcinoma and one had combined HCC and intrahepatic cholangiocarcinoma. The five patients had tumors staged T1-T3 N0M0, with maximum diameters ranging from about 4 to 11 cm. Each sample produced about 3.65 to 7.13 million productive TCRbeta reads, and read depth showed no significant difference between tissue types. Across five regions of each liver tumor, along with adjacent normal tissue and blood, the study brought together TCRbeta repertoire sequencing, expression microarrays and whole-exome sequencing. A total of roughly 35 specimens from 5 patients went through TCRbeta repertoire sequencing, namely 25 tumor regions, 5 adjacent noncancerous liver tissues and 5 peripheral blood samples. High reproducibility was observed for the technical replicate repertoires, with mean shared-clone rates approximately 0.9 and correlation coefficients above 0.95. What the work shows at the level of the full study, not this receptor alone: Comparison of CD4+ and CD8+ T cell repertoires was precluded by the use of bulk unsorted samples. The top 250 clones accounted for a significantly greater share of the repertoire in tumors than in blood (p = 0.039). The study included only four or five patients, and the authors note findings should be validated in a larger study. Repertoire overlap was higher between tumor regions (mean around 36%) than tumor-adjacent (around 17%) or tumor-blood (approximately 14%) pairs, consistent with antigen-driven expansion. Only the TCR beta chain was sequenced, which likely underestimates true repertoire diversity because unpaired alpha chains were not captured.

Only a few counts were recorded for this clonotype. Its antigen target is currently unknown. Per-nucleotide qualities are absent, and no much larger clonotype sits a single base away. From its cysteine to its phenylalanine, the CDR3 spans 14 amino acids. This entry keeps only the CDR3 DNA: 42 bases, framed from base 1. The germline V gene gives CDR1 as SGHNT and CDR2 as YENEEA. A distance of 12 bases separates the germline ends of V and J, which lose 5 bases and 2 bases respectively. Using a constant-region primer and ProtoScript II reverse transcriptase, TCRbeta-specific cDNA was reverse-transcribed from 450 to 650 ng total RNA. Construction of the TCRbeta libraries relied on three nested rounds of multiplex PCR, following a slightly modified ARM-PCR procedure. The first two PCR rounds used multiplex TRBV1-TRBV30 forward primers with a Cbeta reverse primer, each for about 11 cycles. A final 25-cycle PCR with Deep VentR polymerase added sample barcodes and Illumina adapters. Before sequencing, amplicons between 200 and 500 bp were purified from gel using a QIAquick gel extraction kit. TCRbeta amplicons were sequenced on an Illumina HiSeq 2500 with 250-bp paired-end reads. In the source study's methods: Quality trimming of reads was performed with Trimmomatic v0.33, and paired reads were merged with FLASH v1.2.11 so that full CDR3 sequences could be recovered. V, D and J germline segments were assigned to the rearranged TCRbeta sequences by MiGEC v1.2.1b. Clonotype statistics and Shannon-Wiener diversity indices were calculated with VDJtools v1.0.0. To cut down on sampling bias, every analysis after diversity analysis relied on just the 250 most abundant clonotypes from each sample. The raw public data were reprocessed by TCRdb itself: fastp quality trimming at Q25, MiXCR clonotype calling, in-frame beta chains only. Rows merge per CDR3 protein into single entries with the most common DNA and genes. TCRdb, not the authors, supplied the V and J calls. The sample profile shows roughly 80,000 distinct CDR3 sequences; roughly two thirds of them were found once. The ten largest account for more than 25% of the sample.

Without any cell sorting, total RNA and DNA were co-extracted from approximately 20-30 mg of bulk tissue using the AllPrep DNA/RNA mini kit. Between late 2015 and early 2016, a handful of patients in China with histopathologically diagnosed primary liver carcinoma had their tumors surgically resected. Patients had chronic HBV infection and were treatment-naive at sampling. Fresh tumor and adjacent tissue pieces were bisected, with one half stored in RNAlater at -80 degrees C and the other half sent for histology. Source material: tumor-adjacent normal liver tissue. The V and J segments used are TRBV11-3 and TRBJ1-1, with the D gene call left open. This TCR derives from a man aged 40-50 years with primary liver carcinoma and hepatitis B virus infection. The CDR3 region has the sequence CASSPGGRNTEAFF. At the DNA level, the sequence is TGTGCCAGCAGCCCGGGAGGGAGAAACACTGAAGCTTTCTTT.